These T cell receptor beta chains were read from a single sample in a study of blood T cell repertoires in COVID-19. The table came from immunoSEQ multiplex PCR; TCRdb's copy has only in-frame clones and leaves some out. The table lists approximately 100,000 clones, 81% of them singletons, with around 4.5% in the top ten. The sequenced sample was peripheral blood. These receptors came from a man aged 60-69 years with acute or convalescent COVID-19. CDR3s include the opening cysteine and the closing phenylalanine or tryptophan. The order of the fields is J gene, clone size, V gene, D gene, CDR3 DNA, CDR3 protein. D genes are given only for firm matches. Not every row has a clone size; where given, it reads once, few, many or a size class.

j_call: TRBJ2-7; clone_size: .; v_call: TRBV5-8; d_call: TRBD1; cdr3_nt: TGTGCCAGCAGCTTGGACAGGGGGCTTATCTACGAGCAGTACTTC; cdr3_aa: CASSLDRGLIYEQYF
j_call: TRBJ2-1; clone_size: .; v_call: TRBV24-1; d_call: .; cdr3_nt: TGTGCCACCAGTGTGCCCGTTGGGGCGCAGCAGTTCTTC; cdr3_aa: CATSVPVGAQQFF
j_call: TRBJ1-2; clone_size: .; v_call: TRBV2; d_call: .; cdr3_nt: TGTGCCAGCAGGCCTATGCGGGGAGAATATGGCTACACCTTC; cdr3_aa: CASRPMRGEYGYTF
j_call: TRBJ2-5; clone_size: .; v_call: TRBV2; d_call: TRBD2; cdr3_nt: TGTGCCAGCAGTGAAGGCGTAGCGGGAGGGCAAGAGACCCAGTACTTC; cdr3_aa: CASSEGVAGGQETQYF
j_call: TRBJ1-2; clone_size: .; v_call: TRBV30; d_call: TRBD1; cdr3_nt: TGTGCCTGGAGTGAACAGGGGTACTATGGCTACACCTTC; cdr3_aa: CAWSEQGYYGYTF
j_call: TRBJ2-1; clone_size: once; v_call: TRBV5-4; d_call: TRBD2; cdr3_nt: TGTGCCAGCAGCTTGGTCGGGGGGGGGCCGGGTAATGAGCAGTTCTTC; cdr3_aa: CASSLVGGGPGNEQFF
j_call: TRBJ1-1; clone_size: .; v_call: TRBV28; d_call: .; cdr3_nt: TGTGCCAGCAGTTTAGAAGGGGCGGCGATGAACACTGAAGCTTTCTTT; cdr3_aa: CASSLEGAAMNTEAFF
j_call: TRBJ1-2; clone_size: .; v_call: TRBV19; d_call: .; cdr3_nt: TGTGCCAGTAGTCTCGGGGGACCGTATGGCTACACCTTC; cdr3_aa: CASSLGGPYGYTF
j_call: TRBJ1-2; clone_size: medium-sized; v_call: TRBV28; d_call: .; cdr3_nt: TGTGCCAGCAGTTTCCGGGGGATCTATGGCTACACCTTC; cdr3_aa: CASSFRGIYGYTF
j_call: TRBJ1-1; clone_size: .; v_call: TRBV4-3; d_call: .; cdr3_nt: TGCGCCAGCAGCCAAGTTCCCGTACAGGGCAAGAACACTGAAGCTTTCTTT; cdr3_aa: CASSQVPVQGKNTEAFF
j_call: TRBJ1-4; clone_size: .; v_call: TRBV6-5; d_call: .; cdr3_nt: TGTGCCAGCTCTCCGGGTAATGAAAAACTGTTTTTT; cdr3_aa: CASSPGNEKLFF
j_call: TRBJ1-2; clone_size: .; v_call: TRBV29-1; d_call: TRBD1; cdr3_nt: TGCAGCCCTGGGACAGACGTTGGCTACACCTTC; cdr3_aa: CSPGTDVGYTF
j_call: TRBJ2-3; clone_size: .; v_call: TRBV5-4; d_call: .; cdr3_nt: TGTGCCAGCAGCTTGGCTGTTGTGGAGACTAGCACAGATACGCAGTATTTT; cdr3_aa: CASSLAVVETSTDTQYF
j_call: TRBJ2-2; clone_size: .; v_call: TRBV7-6; d_call: TRBD1; cdr3_nt: TGTGCCAGCAGCTTACTAGGGACAGTGCACACCGGGGAGCTGTTTTTT; cdr3_aa: CASSLLGTVHTGELFF
j_call: TRBJ2-7; clone_size: few; v_call: TRBV7-2; d_call: .; cdr3_nt: TGTGCCAGCAGCTTTTTGGCACAGGCCTCCTACGAGCAGTACTTC; cdr3_aa: CASSFLAQASYEQYF
j_call: TRBJ2-7; clone_size: once; v_call: TRBV2; d_call: .; cdr3_nt: TGTGCCAGCAGTCAGTCCTCCTACGAGCAGTACTTC; cdr3_aa: CASSQSSYEQYF
j_call: TRBJ2-3; clone_size: .; v_call: TRBV19; d_call: TRBD2; cdr3_nt: TGTGCCAGTAAAGCCGGGACTAGAGGCACAGATACGCAGTATTTT; cdr3_aa: CASKAGTRGTDTQYF